These T cell receptor beta chains were read from a single sample in a study of control samples from healthy donors and cancer patients. Using immunoSEQ multiplex PCR, the repertoire was profiled, and TCRdb retains in-frame clones only, with some absent. This sample has 45,000 to 60,000 clones, with 85% to 95% found just once. The sequenced sample consisted of blood. These receptors were collected from a man aged 30 to 39 in good health. Both conserved end residues are part of each CDR3. Each record gives: J gene, V gene, D gene, clone size, CDR3 DNA, CDR3 protein. A D gene is named only where the DNA matches it firmly. Clone size, where shown, is once, few, many, or a class for clones that have expanded.

>TRBJ2-7|TRBV13|-|few
TGTGCCAGCAGCCGTAGATCCGGAATGAGCTCCTACGAGCAGTACTTC
CASSRRSGMSSYEQYF
>TRBJ1-5|TRBV30|-|-
TGTGCCTGGAGTGTAACAGGCCCCAAGCATTTT
CAWSVTGPKHF
>TRBJ2-3|TRBV7-8|TRBD2|-
TGTGCCAGCAGCTTAGGGGCTAGCGGGGGGGCGACAGATACGCAGTATTTT
CASSLGASGGATDTQYF
>TRBJ2-1|TRBV5-1|TRBD1|-
TGCGCCAGCAGCTCGGTGCGGGACAGGGGAAACAATGAGCAGTTCTTC
CASSSVRDRGNNEQFF
>TRBJ1-6|TRBV6-5|TRBD1|few
TGTGCCAGCATCGTCGGGACAGGGGGGAATTCACCCCTCCACTTT
CASIVGTGGNSPLHF
>TRBJ1-3|TRBV5-5|-|-
TGTGCCAGCAGCTTGGTTCTGATGGTAAACTCTGGAAACACCATATATTTT
CASSLVLMVNSGNTIYF
>TRBJ1-5|TRBV24-1|TRBD1|-
TGTGCCACCAGTGATCCATCACAGGGGGACAATCAGCCCCAGCATTTT
CATSDPSQGDNQPQHF
>TRBJ1-2|TRBV11-2|TRBD1|-
TGTGCCAGCAGCTTACAGGGGGACTATGGCTACACCTTC
CASSLQGDYGYTF
>TRBJ1-5|TRBV28|-|-
TGTGCCAGCAGTTTAAATCCTCCAAGCAATCAGCCCCAGCATTTT
CASSLNPPSNQPQHF
>TRBJ1-4|TRBV5-1|TRBD1|-
TGCGCCAGCAGGGGACAGGGGATGGAGAAACTGTTTTTT
CASRGQGMEKLFF
>TRBJ1-4|TRBV13|-|-
TGTGCCAGCAGCGTAAGGGTAGGGCTGGCTAATGAAAAACTGTTTTTT
CASSVRVGLANEKLFF
>TRBJ2-3|TRBV24-1|TRBD2|-
TGTGCCACCAGTGATAGAGGACTAGCGGGGTACACAGATACGCAGTATTTT
CATSDRGLAGYTDTQYF
>TRBJ2-2|TRBV6-2/TRBV6-3|-|-
TGTGCCAGCAGTTATAAACCGAGGGACCCTAAACAAGGTTGGGCCGGGGAGCTGTTTTTT
CASSYKPRDPKQGWAGELFF
>TRBJ1-5|TRBV6-6|-|-
TGTGCCAGCAGTTACGATGGGAATCAGCCCCAGCATTTT
CASSYDGNQPQHF
>TRBJ1-1|TRBV11-3|-|-
TGTGCCAGCAGCGCAGGGCTTCGGAACACTGAAGCTTTCTTT
CASSAGLRNTEAFF
>TRBJ1-1|TRBV7-6|-|-
TGTGCCAGCAGCCCCTTTGGGGGTGGAGAAGCTTTCTTT
CASSPFGGGEAFF
>TRBJ1-1|TRBV4-3|-|once
TGCGCCAGCAGCCAAGATCGGTGGAACACTGAAGCTTTCTTT
CASSQDRWNTEAFF
>TRBJ2-7|TRBV12-3/TRBV12-4|-|-
TGTGCCAGCAGTCCCAGGCCTAGGGGGGAGCAGTACTTC
CASSPRPRGEQYF
>TRBJ1-4|TRBV15|-|-
TGTGCCACCAACCAGGTTGCCCGACAGAATGAAAAACTGTTTTTT
CATNQVARQNEKLFF
>TRBJ1-5|TRBV7-7|-|-
TGTGCTAGCAGCACCCGGGATCATAGCAATCAGCCCCAGCATTTT
CASSTRDHSNQPQHF
>TRBJ1-6|TRBV5-1|-|-
TGCGCCAGCAGCTTGTCGGGGAGCTCTTTTTATAATTCACCCCTCCACTTT
CASSLSGSSFYNSPLHF
>TRBJ2-2|TRBV7-2|-|once
TGTGCCAGCAGGCAGCAACAGGGATCTACCGGGGAGCTGTTTTTT
CASRQQQGSTGELFF
>TRBJ1-5|TRBV19|-|-
TGTGCCAGTAGTTACGACAGCCATCAGCCCCAGCATTTT
CASSYDSHQPQHF
>TRBJ1-2|TRBV9|TRBD1|-
TGTGCCAGCAGCGTGAAGTTCGACCGGGACAGCTATGGCTACACCTTC
CASSVKFDRDSYGYTF
>TRBJ2-7|TRBV28|-|-
TGTGCCAGCAGAGCTAGGGGTAGCCCCTACGAGCAGTACTTC
CASRARGSPYEQYF
>TRBJ2-7|TRBV9|-|-
TGTGCCAGCAGCAGGGACCCCATAGGCGACGAGCAGTACTTC
CASSRDPIGDEQYF